Each of the 31 T cell receptor beta chains below was sequenced from the same sample in a study of immune cell composition in non-small cell lung cancer. TCRdb's table, derived via immunoSEQ multiplex PCR, lists solely in-frame clones and lacks some. In the table there are about 6,600 clones, 82% of which are singletons. The normal lung sample lay at least 3 cm, and maximally far, from the tumour. The sequencing input was non-adjacent lung tissue. Receptors were obtained from a human donor with non-small cell lung cancer.

This chain links TRBV6-1 with TRBJ1-5; 8 positions match TRBD1. V trimming: 1 base; J trimming: 1 base; junction bases outside the gene matches: 3. This CDR3 region has 16 residues. CDR1 and CDR2 from the germline V gene are MNHNS and SASEGT. In DNA, the CDR3 is TGTGCCAGCAGTGAAGTACACAGGGGGAGCAATCAGCCCCAGCATTTT. Encoded protein: CASSEVHRGSNQPQHF.

By share of the sample, this clone is medium-sized. The V call is TRBV2, the J call TRBJ2-2; 7 nucleotides match TRBD1. V lost 6 bases to trimming and J lost 5 bases; unmatched junction nucleotides: 6. Germline CDR1 reads SNHLY; CDR2 reads FYNNEI. The CDR3 has 14 amino acids. DNA of the CDR3: TGTGCCAGCAGCCCGACAGGGTCAACCGGGGAGCTGTTTTTT. Translated: CASSPTGSTGELFF.

The chain employs TRBV27 and TRBJ1-4; D not resolved. Trimming left V 6 bases short and J 2 bases short, with 16 bases between. The CDR3 loop spans 16 amino acids. CDR1 is MNHEY and CDR2 is SMNVEV in the germline V gene (reference sequence). DNA of the CDR3: TGTGCCAGCAGCTACGGTGCGCCCCCGACTAATGAAAAACTGTTTTTT. It encodes CASSYGAPPTNEKLFF.

The chain employs TRBV5-5 and TRBJ1-3; D possibly corresponds to TRBD1 (5 bases). Germline CDR1 and CDR2: SGHKS and YYEKEE (reference sequence). Trimming removed 1 base from V and 2 bases from J, with 10 bases in between. The CDR3 is 15 residues long. This CDR3 reads CASSLRPGTGNTIYF. CDR3 DNA: TGTGCCAGCAGCTTGCGCCCAGGGACTGGAAACACCATATATTTT.

This clone was counted only a few times. J is TRBJ1-2 and V is TRBV7-9; 9 bases fit TRBD1. V trimming: 10 bases; J trimming: 10 bases; junction bases outside the gene matches: 13. The CDR3 spans 13 residues. Germline CDR1 and CDR2: SEHNR and FQNEAQ (reference sequence). In DNA, the CDR3 is TGTGCCATCCCGGGACAGGGTTCCGGTGACTACACCTTC. It translates to CAIPGQGSGDYTF.

J is TRBJ2-7 and V is TRBV7-2; the match to TRBD1 covers 7 bases. The V gene end was trimmed by 8 bases and the J gene end by 6 bases; junction bases not matched to a gene: 16. The CDR3 covers 15 residues. The germline CDR1 and CDR2 sequences are SGHTA and FQGNSA. CDR3 loop: CASDPTGQYVAEQYF. CDR3 in DNA: TGTGCCAGCGACCCCACGGGACAGTACGTCGCCGAGCAGTACTTC.

This clone was seen just once. This chain joins TRBV4-3 and TRBJ2-5; 8 bases agree with TRBD1. Germline V gene sequence: CDR1 LGHNA, CDR2 YSLEER. V lost 4 bases and J lost 3; bases outside the gene matches: 7. The CDR3 sequence is 15 residues long. CDR3 sequence: CASSLDRGLKETQYF. The CDR3 DNA sequence: TGCGCCAGCAGCCTCGACAGGGGCTTAAAAGAGACCCAGTACTTC.

V and J are TRBV11-2 and TRBJ2-5; TRBD2 might be the D (5 bases). V shed 6 bases and J shed 5 bases, with 16 bases lying between them. CDR1 is SGHAT, CDR2 FQNNGV, per germline. This CDR3 region has 14 residues. CDR3 sequence (DNA): TGTGCCAGCAGTCCGGACTCCCCCGTGGAGACCCAGTACTTC. Translated, it gives CASSPDSPVETQYF.

The chain has TRBV6-5 and TRBJ1-4; 7 bases agree with TRBD1. The germline V gene has CDR1 MNHEY and CDR2 SVGAGI. Trimming cost V 2 bases and J 1 base; bases outside gene matches: 4. This CDR3 is 16 amino acids long. CDR3 loop: CASSYTRDRTNEKLFF. Written as DNA, the CDR3 is TGTGCCAGCAGTTACACCCGGGACAGAACTAATGAAAAACTGTTTTTT.

V and J are TRBV6-1 and TRBJ1-3, with no clear D. CDR3 length: 15 amino acids. V was trimmed by 2 bases and J by 0 bases, leaving 8 bases between them. Germline-derived CDR1 and CDR2 are MNHNS and SASEGT. The CDR3 loop is CASSENRVSGNTIYF. In nucleotides, the CDR3 is TGTGCCAGCAGTGAAAACAGAGTCTCTGGAAACACCATATATTTT.

The chain has TRBV21-1 and TRBJ1-1; TRBD1, as called in the table, went unchecked against the DNA. TRBV21-1 represents a pseudogene. The CDR3 is made up of 13 amino acids. CDR3 sequence: CASSRYRDTEAFF. The CDR3 region has the DNA TGTGCCAGCAGCAGGTACAGGGACACTGAAGCTTTCTTT.

V is TRBV5-5 and J is TRBJ1-5, with TRBD1 identical over 7 bases. The V segment lost 1 base and the J segment 7 bases; nucleotides outside the gene matches: 14. Per germline, CDR1 SGHKS and CDR2 YYEKEE (reference sequence). The CDR3 totals 17 residues. The CDR3 region has the DNA TGTGCCAGCAGCTTGACCCCAGGAGACAGGGTGGGACAGCCCCAGCATTTT. Protein sequence: CASSLTPGDRVGQPQHF.

This clone has a handful of counts. The V and J genes are TRBV7-7 and TRBJ2-7; tentatively, D is TRBD1 (6 bases). V was pared by 3 bases and J by 6 bases, with 12 bases between. Germline V gene sequence: CDR1 SSHAT, CDR2 FNYEAQ (reference sequence). The CDR3 length is 13 residues. The CDR3 protein is CASSLSNRAEQYF. CDR3 sequence (DNA): TGTGCCAGCAGCTTGAGTAACAGGGCCGAGCAGTACTTC. The full variable domain, rest sourced from reference TRBV7-7 and TRBJ2-7, is GAGVSQSPRYKVTKRGQDVTLRCDPISSHATLYWYQQALGQGPEFLTYFNYEAQPDKSGLPSDRFSAERPEGSISTLTIQRTEQRDSAMYRCASSLSNRAEQYFGPGTRLTVT.

V and J are TRBV7-9 and TRBJ2-3; possible D gene TRBD2, 5 bases. The CDR3 is 13 residues long. The V end lost 0 bases, the J end lost 5 bases, and 6 bases lay between the germline ends. Germline CDR1 is SEHNR and CDR2 is FQNEAQ (reference sequence). The DNA for the CDR3 is TGTGCCAGCAGCTTAGCGGCGGGAGATACGCAGTATTTT. Encoded protein: CASSLAAGDTQYF.

V is TRBV2 and J is TRBJ2-7; 10 bases line up with TRBD1. The V gene's germline CDR1 is SNHLY and CDR2 FYNNEI. The CDR3 is 13 residues long. J gave up 7 bases and V 7 bases, and 7 bases lay outside the gene matches. CDR3 sequence: CASTRQGAREQYF. CDR3 in DNA: TGTGCCAGCACTAGACAGGGGGCGCGGGAGCAGTACTTC.

V usage is TRBV7-2 and J usage is TRBJ2-3; 14 positions agree with TRBD2. The length of the CDR3 is 17 residues. V dropped 4 bases and J dropped 2; count of bases not matched to a gene: 5. Germline CDR1 and CDR2: SGHTA and FQGNSA. The CDR3 region is CASSSRLAGGITDTQYF. CDR3 nucleotides: TGTGCCAGCAGCTCCCGACTAGCGGGAGGGATCACAGATACGCAGTATTTT.

Here the CDR3 reads CASSSGLAEAFF. Here the CDR3 DNA reads TGTGCCAGCAGCTCAGGATTGGCAGAAGCTTTCTTT. This chain joins TRBV7-9 and TRBJ1-1; D not resolved. Trimming removed 4 bases at V and 8 bases at J, with 11 bases between. The V gene's germline CDR1 is SEHNR and CDR2 FQNEAQ (reference sequence). The CDR3 has 12 amino acids.

This chain connects TRBV2 to TRBJ1-2; D remains ambiguous. CDR1 and CDR2 (germline): SNHLY, FYNNEI. V was cut by 7 bases and J by 8 bases, with 11 bases left in between. The CDR3 consists of 11 residues. CDR3 amino acids: CASNKLSGYTF. The DNA for the CDR3 is TGTGCCAGCAATAAATTAAGCGGCTACACCTTC. The complete variable domain, with remaining parts taken from reference TRBV2 and TRBJ1-2, reads EPEVTQTPSHQVTQMGQEVILRCVPISNHLYFYWYRQILGQKVEFLVSFYNNEISEKSEIFDDQFSVERPDGSNFTLKIRSTKLEDSAMYFCASNKLSGYTFGSGTRLTVV.

The chain is built from TRBV10-3 and TRBJ2-7; 7 nucleotides line up with TRBD1. In germline, CDR1 is ENHRY, CDR2 SYGVKD. The trim removed 6 bases at V and 1 base at J, leaving 6 bases unmatched. The CDR3 is 14 residues long. This chain's CDR3 is CAIRRDSQSYEQYF. The CDR3 bases are TGTGCCATCAGAAGGGACAGCCAATCCTACGAGCAGTACTTC.

This clone came up once. For the CDR3, the DNA is TGTGCCAGCAGCTTAGGGGAGCAAGAGACCCAGTACTTC. This translates into CASSLGEQETQYF. The rearrangement links TRBV11-2 to TRBJ2-5; a possible D gene is TRBD2 (5 bases). In germline, CDR1 is SGHAT, CDR2 FQNNGV. The CDR3 runs 13 residues. The V and J ends lost 1 base and 2 bases respectively, with 5 bases between them.

This chain uses TRBV25-1 with TRBJ2-7; D is perhaps TRBD1 (6 bases). The CDR3 contains 15 residues. Deletions cut 6 bases from V and 3 bases from J, with 18 bases between. Per the germline V gene, CDR1 is MGHDK and CDR2 is SYGVNS. The CDR3 spells CASRGDRTLFYEQYF. In DNA form, the CDR3 reads TGTGCCAGCAGGGGTGACAGGACCTTATTCTACGAGCAGTACTTC.

The chain carries TRBV18 and TRBJ2-1, with 11 positions matching TRBD2. This CDR3 is 16 amino acids long. With V trimmed by 3 bases and J by 4 bases, 5 bases remained unmatched. Germline V gives CDR1 KGHSH, CDR2 LQKENI. This chain's CDR3 is CASSPTGTSGYNEQFF. CDR3 DNA: TGTGCCAGCTCACCCACCGGGACTAGCGGTTACAATGAGCAGTTCTTC.

The count of this clone is one. CDR3 sequence: CASSLRGTGLKPEAFF. The CDR3 DNA is TGTGCCAGCAGCTTGAGGGGGACAGGTTTAAAACCTGAAGCTTTCTTT. The genes are TRBV13 and TRBJ1-1, with 8 bases lining up with TRBD1. The germline V gene has CDR1 PRHDT and CDR2 FYEKMQ (reference sequence). The ends lost 3 bases at V and 6 bases at J; junction bases unmatched: 12. This CDR3 region has 16 residues.

The chain combines TRBV28 with TRBJ2-2; TRBD2 aligns across 14 bases. The germline gives CDR1 MDHEN, CDR2 SYDVKM. CDR3 length: 19 residues. V gave up 5 bases and J gave up 1 base; unmatched junction bases: 9. The CDR3 loop is CASSPVRLAGGRNTGELFF. The CDR3, as DNA: TGTGCCAGCAGTCCCGTCCGACTAGCGGGAGGGAGGAACACCGGGGAGCTGTTTTTT.

The genes are TRBV11-1 and TRBJ2-7, with TRBD1 matching 11 bases. This CDR3 is 14 amino acids long. Unmatched junction bases numbered 1, after V lost 1 base and J lost 5 bases. CDR1 is SGHAT and CDR2 is FQDESV in the germline V gene (reference sequence). The CDR3 DNA reads TGTGCCAGCAGCTTAGGGACAGGGGGCGACGAGCAGTACTTC. Amino acid sequence: CASSLGTGGDEQYF.

The chain recombines TRBV7-2 with TRBJ2-1; 7 bases are a match to TRBD2. Germline lookup yields CDR1 SGHTA and CDR2 FQGNSA. V lost 1 base to trimming and J lost 10 bases; unmatched junction nucleotides: 19. The CDR3 extends over 18 amino acids. This chain's CDR3 is CASSLGRVSVRGNIEQFF. The CDR3 DNA reads as TGTGCCAGCAGCTTAGGACGGGTGAGCGTGCGGGGGAATATCGAGCAGTTCTTC. Supplemented by reference TRBV7-2 and TRBJ2-1, the full variable domain reads GAGVSQSPSNKVTEKGKDVELRCDPISGHTALYWYRQSLGQGLEFLIYFQGNSAPDKSGLPSDRFSAERTGGSVSTLTIQRTQQEDSAVYLCASSLGRVSVRGNIEQFFGPGTRLTVL.

The chain has TRBV10-3 and TRBJ2-5; 8 positions agree with TRBD1. CDR1 is ENHRY, CDR2 SYGVKD, per germline. V shed 5 bases and J 4 bases; nucleotides not matched to a gene: 12. The CDR3 is 16 residues long. The CDR3 nucleotides read TGTGCCATCAGTCCCTCTATAGACAGGGGTGTAGAGACCCAGTACTTC. Translation: CAISPSIDRGVETQYF.

A single count supports this clone. CDR3 loop: CASRRQGRETQYF. DNA for the CDR3: TGTGCCAGCCGACGACAGGGTCGAGAGACCCAGTACTTC. V is TRBV18 and J is TRBJ2-5, with 7 bases aligning to TRBD1. This CDR3 comprises 13 residues. Germline CDR1 and CDR2: KGHSH and LQKENI. V shed 8 bases and J 4 bases; nucleotides not matched to a gene: 7.

This chain connects TRBV6-6 to TRBJ2-1, with TRBD2 matching over 16 bases. Trimming at V came to 6 bases and at J to 2 bases, leaving 1 base not matched to a gene. CDR1 is MNHNY and CDR2 is SVGAGI in the germline V gene (reference sequence). The length of the CDR3 is 16 residues. For the CDR3, the DNA is TGTGCCAGCAGGGGGACTAGCGGGAGGGCCTACAATGAGCAGTTCTTC. Encoded protein: CASRGTSGRAYNEQFF.

Written as DNA, the CDR3 is TGCGCCAGCAGCCAGATATCTACTAGCACAGATACGCAGTATTTT. This encodes CASSQISTSTDTQYF. The chain uses TRBV4-1 and TRBJ2-3; D gene unclear. The germline V gene has CDR1 MGHRA and CDR2 YSYEKL. This CDR3 has 15 amino acids. Trimming left V 3 bases short and J 0 bases short, with 10 bases between.

The rearrangement uses TRBV9 and TRBJ2-1; 10 positions agree with TRBD2. V shed 4 bases and J 8 bases; nucleotides not matched to a gene: 9. The CDR3 spans 15 residues. Looked up from germline, CDR1 is SGDLS and CDR2 is YYNGEE. The DNA for the CDR3 is TGTGCCAGCAGCCCCGGGGTAGCGGGGGGCCATGAGCAGTTCTTC. Protein: CASSPGVAGGHEQFF.